What follows are 4 T cell receptor beta chains derived from one specimen sequenced in a study of blood T cells in healthy people across ages. Then a second PCR, running roughly 7 to 11 cycles, was carried out with a sample-barcoded 5' primer and a J-beta primer mix. MiXCR, run by TCRdb on the 5' RACE reads, gives a single entry per CDR3 protein. The repertoire has 730,000 or so distinct CDR3 sequences, approximately 40% of them found once; the top ten carry 30%. Sequencing used blood. These receptor sequences come from an elderly man in good health.

There are many counts of this clonotype. This chain joins TRBV6-2 or TRBV6-3 and TRBJ2-3; 8 bases are shared with TRBD2. The V segment lost 9 bases and the J segment 2 bases; nucleotides outside the gene matches: 7. This CDR3 is built from 14 residues. From germline, CDR1 is MNHEY and CDR2 SVGEGT. CDR3 sequence: CARLELADTDTQYF. The CDR3 DNA sequence: TGTGCCAGATTAGAACTAGCGGACACAGATACGCAGTATTTT.

The chain couples TRBV10-3 to TRBJ2-7; 10 bases are shared with TRBD1. J gave up 3 bases and V 6 bases, and 8 bases lay outside the gene matches. CDR3 size: 15 residues. CDR1 and CDR2 from the germline V gene are ENHRY and SYGVKD. CDR3: CAISLPGQGFYEQYF. CDR3 DNA sequence: TGTGCCATCAGCCTTCCGGGACAGGGGTTCTACGAGCAGTACTTC.

This clonotype was observed a few times. V gene TRBV19 combines with J gene TRBJ2-4, with D possibly matching TRBD1 (5 bases). V gave up 5 bases and J gave up 13 bases, with 12 bases separating them. CDR3 length: 11 amino acids. Germline CDR1 is LNHDA and CDR2 is SQIVND (reference sequence). CDR3: CASSSRQKQYF. The CDR3 nucleotides read TGTGCCAGTAGTTCACGACAGAAGCAGTACTTC.

The genes are TRBV4-1 and TRBJ2-3; D is ambiguous. Trimming took off 0 bases at V and 10 bases at J, with 14 bases between the two ends. The CDR3 totals 14 residues. Germline lookup yields CDR1 MGHRA and CDR2 YSYEKL. The CDR3 DNA follows: TGCGCCAGCAGCCAAGAAGGCCAGTCCTCCGCGCAGTATTTT. Its protein product is CASSQEGQSSAQYF.